What follows are 4 T cell receptor beta chains derived from one specimen sequenced in a study of cytomegalovirus exposure and HLA in healthy donors. The PCR made use of 60 Vbeta and 13 Jbeta primers. TCRdb keeps only in-frame clones here, not all; method: immunoSEQ multiplex PCR. This repertoire shows 160,000 or so clones, about 77% found once; its top ten account for over 0.95%. Sequencing was performed on PBMCs. The source is a woman aged 45-65 years in good health and CMV-seronegative.

The chain joins TRBV28 to TRBJ1-3, with D perhaps matching TRBD1 (6 bases). The CDR3 is 16 residues long. In germline, CDR1 is MDHEN, CDR2 SYDVKM. Trimming removed 2 bases at V and 0 bases at J, with 11 bases between. CDR3 region: CASSLRGTNSGNTIYF. As DNA, the CDR3 is TGTGCCAGCAGTTTAAGGGGGACGAACTCTGGAAACACCATATATTTT.

The V call is TRBV16, the J call TRBJ2-1, with D perhaps matching TRBD2 (5 bases). Germline lookup yields CDR1 KGHSY and CDR2 FQNENV. The germline V and J ends were trimmed by 4 bases and 4 bases, with 23 bases remaining between them. This CDR3 comprises 18 residues. This CDR3 is CASSPLSGFTKAYNEQFF. The CDR3, as DNA: TGTGCCAGCAGCCCCTTGTCGGGGTTTACGAAGGCGTACAATGAGCAGTTCTTC.

This chain joins TRBV11-2 and TRBJ2-2; the match to TRBD2 covers 9 bases. Trimming cost V 3 bases and J 6 bases; bases outside gene matches: 5. Germline V lookup: CDR1 SGHAT, CDR2 FQNNGV. There are 15 residues in the CDR3. Written as DNA, the CDR3 is TGTGCCAGCAGCTTGTGGCGGGGGGGCCCCGGGGAGCTGTTTTTT. It yields the protein CASSLWRGGPGELFF.

The rearrangement uses TRBV9 and TRBJ1-1; D is undetermined. The V gene's germline CDR1 is SGDLS and CDR2 YYNGEE. CDR3 length: 14 amino acids. Trimming cost V 0 bases and J 2 bases, with 8 bases left between them. This CDR3 reads CASSVVPGNTEAFF. The DNA for the CDR3 is TGTGCCAGCAGCGTAGTACCGGGTAACACTGAAGCTTTCTTT.